One sample yielded the 13 T cell receptor beta chains listed below, sequenced in a study of blood T cell repertoires in COVID-19 (dated by TCRdb to the early 2020s). Library generation was performed with the immunoSEQ multiplex PCR assay. TCRdb limited this immuneACCESS table to in-frame rearrangements with V and J called. A share of clones is missing; checked studies link under half to unresolved V genes, and the rest is unexplained. For this sample there are some 300,000 clones; around nine tenths appear just once. The top ten constitute about 4.2% of the sample. The sample comprised PBMCs or T cells enriched from blood (not recorded which). The receptors come from a woman aged 25 to 39 who had been exposed to COVID-19.

The chain recombines TRBV5-6 with TRBJ1-2, with TRBD1 as a possible D gene (6 bases). This CDR3 comprises 15 residues. CDR1 and CDR2 from the germline V gene are SGHDT and YYEEEE. V was clipped by 0 bases and J by 4 bases, with 13 bases between them. The CDR3 loop is CASSLAPGAGYGYTF. The CDR3 DNA is TGTGCCAGCAGCTTGGCTCCAGGGGCGGGCTATGGCTACACCTTC.

The V and J genes are TRBV7-2 and TRBJ1-5, with 12 positions matching TRBD1. This CDR3 spans 15 amino acids. Per the germline V gene, CDR1 is SGHTA and CDR2 is FQGNSA. V trimming: 0 bases; J trimming: 8 bases; junction bases outside the gene matches: 2. CDR3 DNA sequence: TGTGCCAGCAGCTTAGCAGGGACAGGGGGCAAGCCCCAGCATTTT. It encodes CASSLAGTGGKPQHF.

J is TRBJ1-3 and V is TRBV30; D unclear. CDR1 is GTSNPN, CDR2 SVGIG, per germline (reference sequence). The CDR3 has 14 amino acids. V was pared by 3 bases and J by 0 bases, with 9 bases between. CDR3 region: CAWSRQISGNTIYF. The CDR3 DNA reads TGTGCCTGGAGCCGACAAATCTCTGGAAACACCATATATTTT.

This chain joins TRBV19 and TRBJ1-5; D unresolved. The V gene's germline CDR1 is LNHDA and CDR2 SQIVND (reference sequence). The V and J ends lost 6 bases and 4 bases respectively, with 10 bases between them. This CDR3 spans 13 amino acids. CDR3 coding DNA: TGTGCCAGTAGCCGACATCAGAATCAGCCCCAGCATTTT. Translation: CASSRHQNQPQHF. The full variable domain, in which reference TRBV19 and TRBJ1-5 provide the parts outside the CDR3, is DGGITQSPKYLFRKEGQNVTLSCEQNLNHDAMYWYRQDPGQGLRLIYYSQIVNDFQKGDIAEGYSVSREKKESFPLTVTSAQKNPTAFYLCASSRHQNQPQHFGDGTRLSIL.

The rearrangement links TRBV5-1 to TRBJ1-4; D unresolved. Deletions cut 2 bases from V and 1 base from J, with 9 bases between. CDR3 length equals 15 residues. CDR1 is SGHRS, CDR2 YFSETQ, per germline. CDR3 loop: CASSLVPGTNEKLFF. DNA for the CDR3: TGCGCCAGCAGCTTAGTTCCCGGAACTAATGAAAAACTGTTTTTT.

J is TRBJ2-7 and V is TRBV13, with D maybe TRBD2 (7 bases). The CDR3 sequence is 14 residues long. Trimming cost V 3 bases and J 4 bases, with 13 bases left between them. Germline lookup yields CDR1 PRHDT and CDR2 FYEKMQ (reference sequence). The CDR3 loop is CASSLGGRGYEQYF. The CDR3 nucleotides are TGTGCCAGCAGCTTGGGGGGGCGCGGGTACGAGCAGTACTTC.

V and J are TRBV5-4 and TRBJ1-2; no firm D call. The CDR3 covers 13 residues. From germline, CDR1 is SGHNT and CDR2 YYREEE (reference sequence). The germline V and J ends were trimmed by 4 bases and 7 bases, with 14 bases remaining between them. The CDR3 reads CASSLPRGGGYTF. CDR3 nucleotides: TGTGCCAGCAGCCTGCCGCGAGGAGGTGGCTACACCTTC.

The chain couples TRBV25-1 to TRBJ1-2, with D perhaps TRBD1 (6 bases). This CDR3 region has 13 residues. Germline V lookup: CDR1 MGHDK, CDR2 SYGVNS. V gave up 0 bases and J gave up 8 bases, with 10 bases separating them. The CDR3 nucleotides are TGTGCCAGCAGTGAATACAGGGGCTGGGGCTACACCTTC. Translating it yields CASSEYRGWGYTF.

The rearrangement links TRBV5-5 to TRBJ2-3; possible D gene TRBD2, 5 bases. Trimming shortened V by 0 bases and J by 1 base, and 6 bases separated the two germline ends. This CDR3 contains 14 residues. Germline CDR1 is SGHKS and CDR2 is YYEKEE (reference sequence). This CDR3 reads CASSLERGTDTQYF. CDR3 bases: TGTGCCAGCAGCTTGGAGAGGGGCACAGATACGCAGTATTTT.

This clone was counted once. The chain employs TRBV28 and TRBJ1-3, with 8 nucleotides matching TRBD1. The CDR3 runs to 15 residues. Germline CDR1 reads MDHEN; CDR2 reads SYDVKM. J lost 3 bases, V lost 10 bases, and 11 bases had no gene match. In DNA, the CDR3 is TGTGCCACAAAGTCAGGGGGCGCCGATGGAAACACCATATATTTT. Translation gives CATKSGGADGNTIYF.

The chain has TRBV4-3 and TRBJ1-2; D not certain. The V gene lost 0 bases and the J gene lost 5 bases, with 7 bases spanning the gap. The CDR3 runs to 13 residues. CDR1 LGHNA and CDR2 YSLEER come from the germline V gene. The CDR3 spells CASSQDAGYGYTF. The CDR3 nucleotides are TGCGCCAGCAGCCAAGATGCCGGGTATGGCTACACCTTC.

The chain uses TRBV13 and TRBJ1-2; the match to TRBD1 covers 8 bases. The CDR3 extends over 12 amino acids. Germline trimming cut 5 bases from V and 8 bases from J; bases unmatched to any gene: 4. Germline lookup yields CDR1 PRHDT and CDR2 FYEKMQ (reference sequence). In nucleotides, the CDR3 is TGTGCCAGCAGCCTGACAGGGGCCGGCTACACCTTC. Protein sequence: CASSLTGAGYTF.

A word on this clone: Other DNA sequences within the sample encode an identical CDR3. The V call is TRBV5-1, the J call TRBJ1-4; a possible D gene is TRBD1 (5 bases). CDR1 is SGHRS and CDR2 is YFSETQ in the germline V gene. The V end was cut by 4 bases, the J end by 2 bases, with 12 bases between. This CDR3 spans 15 amino acids. The CDR3 protein is CASSLGTGTNEKLFF. The CDR3 DNA reads TGCGCCAGCAGCCTGGGGACGGGGACTAATGAAAAACTGTTTTTT. The variable domain in full, completed from reference TRBV5-1 and TRBJ1-4, reads KAGVTQTPRYLIKTRGQQVTLSCSPISGHRSVSWYQQTPGQGLQFLFEYFSETQRNKGNFPGRFSGRQFSNSRSEMNVSTLELGDSALYLCASSLGTGTNEKLFFGSGTQLSVL.